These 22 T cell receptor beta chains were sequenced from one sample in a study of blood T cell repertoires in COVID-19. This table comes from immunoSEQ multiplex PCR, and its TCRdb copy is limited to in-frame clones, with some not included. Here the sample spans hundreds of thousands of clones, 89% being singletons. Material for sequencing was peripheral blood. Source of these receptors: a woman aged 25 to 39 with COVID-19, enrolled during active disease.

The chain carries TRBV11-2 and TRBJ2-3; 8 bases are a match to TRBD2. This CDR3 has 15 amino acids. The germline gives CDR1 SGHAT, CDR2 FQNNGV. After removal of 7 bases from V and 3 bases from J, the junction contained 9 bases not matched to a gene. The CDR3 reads CASILVGGATDTQYF. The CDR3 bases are TGTGCCAGCATCCTAGTCGGGGGGGCTACAGATACGCAGTATTTT.

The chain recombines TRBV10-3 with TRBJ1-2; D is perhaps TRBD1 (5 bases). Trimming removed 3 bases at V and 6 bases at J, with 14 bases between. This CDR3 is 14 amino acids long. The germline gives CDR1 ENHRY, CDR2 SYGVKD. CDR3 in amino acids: CAISDLTASNGYTF. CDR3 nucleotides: TGTGCCATCAGTGATCTGACAGCCTCGAATGGCTACACCTTC.

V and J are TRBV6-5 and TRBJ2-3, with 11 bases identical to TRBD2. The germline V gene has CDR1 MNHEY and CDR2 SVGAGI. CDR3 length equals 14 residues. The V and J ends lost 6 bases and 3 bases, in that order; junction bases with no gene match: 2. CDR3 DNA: TGTGCCAGCAGAACTAGCGGGAGAACAGATACGCAGTATTTT. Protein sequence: CASRTSGRTDTQYF.

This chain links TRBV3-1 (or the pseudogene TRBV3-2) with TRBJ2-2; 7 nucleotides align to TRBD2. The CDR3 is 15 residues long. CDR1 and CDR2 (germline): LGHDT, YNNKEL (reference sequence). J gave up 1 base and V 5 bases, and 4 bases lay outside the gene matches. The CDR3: CASSGSGVNTGELFF. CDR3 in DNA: TGTGCCAGCAGCGGAAGCGGGGTGAACACCGGGGAGCTGTTTTTT.

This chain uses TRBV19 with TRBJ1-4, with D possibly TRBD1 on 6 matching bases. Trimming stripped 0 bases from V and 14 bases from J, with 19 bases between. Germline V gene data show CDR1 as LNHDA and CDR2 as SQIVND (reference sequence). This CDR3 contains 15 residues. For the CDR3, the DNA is TGTGCCAGTAGTATAGATTTGGGACAAGCCGAAGGGCTGTTTTTT. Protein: CASSIDLGQAEGLFF.

CDR3 amino acids: CASSPGGSGGFGEQYF. CDR3 bases: TGTGCCAGCAGTCCCGGGGGTAGCGGGGGGTTTGGTGAGCAGTACTTC. The gene calls are TRBV4-2 and TRBJ2-7, with 10 bases aligning to TRBD2. After removal of 6 bases from V and 7 bases from J, the junction contained 15 bases not matched to a gene. This CDR3 comprises 16 residues. The germline V gene has CDR1 LGHNA and CDR2 YNFKEQ.

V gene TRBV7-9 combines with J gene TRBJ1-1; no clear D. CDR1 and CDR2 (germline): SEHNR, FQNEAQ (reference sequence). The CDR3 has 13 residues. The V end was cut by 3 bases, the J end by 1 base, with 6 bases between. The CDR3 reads CASSLNKNTEAFF. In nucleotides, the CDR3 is TGTGCCAGCAGCTTGAACAAGAACACTGAAGCTTTCTTT.

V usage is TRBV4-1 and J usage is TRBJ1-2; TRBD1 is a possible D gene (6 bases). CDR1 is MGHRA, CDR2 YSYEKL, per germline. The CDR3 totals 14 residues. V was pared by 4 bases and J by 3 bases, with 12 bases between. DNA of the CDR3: TGCGCCAGCAGCCTTCCGACAGGCTACTATGGCTACACCTTC. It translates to CASSLPTGYYGYTF.

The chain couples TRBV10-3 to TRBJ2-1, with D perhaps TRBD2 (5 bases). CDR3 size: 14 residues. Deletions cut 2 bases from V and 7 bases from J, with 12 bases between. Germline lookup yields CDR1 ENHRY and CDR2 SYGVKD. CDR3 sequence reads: CAISEGSSRNEQFF. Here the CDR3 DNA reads TGTGCCATCAGTGAGGGGAGCAGCCGGAATGAGCAGTTCTTC.

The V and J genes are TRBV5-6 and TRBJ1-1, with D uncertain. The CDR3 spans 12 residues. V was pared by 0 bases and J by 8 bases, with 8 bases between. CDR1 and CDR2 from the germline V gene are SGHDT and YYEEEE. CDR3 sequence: CASSLGGREAFF. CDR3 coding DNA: TGTGCCAGCAGCTTGGGAGGGAGAGAAGCTTTCTTT. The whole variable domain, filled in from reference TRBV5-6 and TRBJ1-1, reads DAGVTQSPTHLIKTRGQQVTLRCSPKSGHDTVSWYQQALGQGPQFIFQYYEEEERQRGNFPDRFSGHQFPNYSSELNVNALLLGDSALYLCASSLGGREAFFGQGTRLTVV.

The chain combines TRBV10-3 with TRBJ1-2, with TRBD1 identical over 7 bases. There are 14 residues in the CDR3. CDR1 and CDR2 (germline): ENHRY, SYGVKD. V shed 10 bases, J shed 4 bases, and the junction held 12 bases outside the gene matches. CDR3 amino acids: CASFDRVFGYGYTF. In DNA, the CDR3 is TGTGCCAGTTTCGACAGGGTCTTTGGCTATGGCTACACCTTC.

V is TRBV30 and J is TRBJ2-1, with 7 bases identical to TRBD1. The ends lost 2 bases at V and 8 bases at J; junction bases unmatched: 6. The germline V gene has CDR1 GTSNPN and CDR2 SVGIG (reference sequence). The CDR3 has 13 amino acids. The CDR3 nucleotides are TGTGCCTGGAGTCAGCAGACAGGGCATGAGCAGTTCTTC. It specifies CAWSQQTGHEQFF.

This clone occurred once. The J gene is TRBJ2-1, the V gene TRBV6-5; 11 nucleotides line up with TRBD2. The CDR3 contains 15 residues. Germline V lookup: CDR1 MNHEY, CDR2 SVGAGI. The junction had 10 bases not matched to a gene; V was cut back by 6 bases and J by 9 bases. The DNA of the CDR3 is TGTGCCAGCAGGAAACTAGCGGGGGTCTGGGGTGAGCAGTTCTTC. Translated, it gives CASRKLAGVWGEQFF.

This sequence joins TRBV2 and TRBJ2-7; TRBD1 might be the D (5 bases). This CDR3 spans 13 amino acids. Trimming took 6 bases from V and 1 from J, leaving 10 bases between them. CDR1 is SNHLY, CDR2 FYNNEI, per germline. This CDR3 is CASRPRESYEQYF. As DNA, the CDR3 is TGTGCCAGCAGACCCAGGGAATCCTACGAGCAGTACTTC.

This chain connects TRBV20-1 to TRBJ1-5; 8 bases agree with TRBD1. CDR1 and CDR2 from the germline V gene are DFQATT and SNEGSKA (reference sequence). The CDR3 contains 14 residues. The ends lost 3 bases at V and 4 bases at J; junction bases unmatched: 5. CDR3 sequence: CSASDRGPNQPQHF. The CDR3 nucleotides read TGCAGTGCTAGTGACAGGGGACCTAATCAGCCCCAGCATTTT.

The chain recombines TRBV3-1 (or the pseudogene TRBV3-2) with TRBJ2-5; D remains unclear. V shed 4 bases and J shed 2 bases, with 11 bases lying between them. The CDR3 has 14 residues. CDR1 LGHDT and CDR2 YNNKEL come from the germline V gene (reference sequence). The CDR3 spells CASSPTPGQETQYF. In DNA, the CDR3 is TGTGCCAGCAGCCCTACCCCTGGTCAAGAGACCCAGTACTTC.

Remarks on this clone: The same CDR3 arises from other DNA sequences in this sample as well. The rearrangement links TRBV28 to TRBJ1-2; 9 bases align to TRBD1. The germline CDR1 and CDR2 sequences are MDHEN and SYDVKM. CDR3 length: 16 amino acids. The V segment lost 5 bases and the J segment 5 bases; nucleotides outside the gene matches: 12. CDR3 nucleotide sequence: TGTGCCAGCAGTCTGCCCCCCGGGACAGGGAATTATGGCTACACCTTC. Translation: CASSLPPGTGNYGYTF.

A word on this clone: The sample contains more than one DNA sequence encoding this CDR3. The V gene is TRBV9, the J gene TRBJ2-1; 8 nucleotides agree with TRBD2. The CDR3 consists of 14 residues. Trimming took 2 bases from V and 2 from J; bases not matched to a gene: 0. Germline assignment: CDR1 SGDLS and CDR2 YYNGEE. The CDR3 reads CASSVGGAYNEQFF. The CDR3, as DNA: TGTGCCAGCAGCGTCGGGGGGGCCTACAATGAGCAGTTCTTC.

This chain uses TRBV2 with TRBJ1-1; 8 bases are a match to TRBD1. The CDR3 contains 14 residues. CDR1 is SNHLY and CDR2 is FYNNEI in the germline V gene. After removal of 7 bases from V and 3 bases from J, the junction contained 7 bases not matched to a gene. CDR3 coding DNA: TGTGCCAGCACGCGGACAGGGAGCGACACTGAAGCTTTCTTT. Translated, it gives CASTRTGSDTEAFF.

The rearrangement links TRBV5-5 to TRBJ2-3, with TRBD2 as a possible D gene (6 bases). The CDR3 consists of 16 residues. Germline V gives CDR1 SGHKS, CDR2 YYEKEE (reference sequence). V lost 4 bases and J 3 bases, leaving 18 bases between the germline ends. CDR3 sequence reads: CASSPPPRGKTDTQYF. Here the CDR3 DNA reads TGTGCCAGCAGCCCTCCCCCCCGGGGGAAGACAGATACGCAGTATTTT.

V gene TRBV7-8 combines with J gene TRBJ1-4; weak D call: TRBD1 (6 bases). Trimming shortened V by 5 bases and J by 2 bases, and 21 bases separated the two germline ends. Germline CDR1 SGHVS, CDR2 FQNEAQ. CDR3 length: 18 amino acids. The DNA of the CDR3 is TGTGCCAGCAGCCCCCACTCTCGGCAGGGGCCTACTAATGAAAAACTGTTTTTT. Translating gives CASSPHSRQGPTNEKLFF.

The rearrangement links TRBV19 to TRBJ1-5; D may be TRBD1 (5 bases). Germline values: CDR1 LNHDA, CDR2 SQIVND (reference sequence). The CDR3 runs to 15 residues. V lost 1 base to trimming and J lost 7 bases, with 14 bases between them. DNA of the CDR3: TGTGCCAGTAGTATAGTGGGGGGGGTGAACCAGCCCCAGCATTTT. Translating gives CASSIVGGVNQPQHF.